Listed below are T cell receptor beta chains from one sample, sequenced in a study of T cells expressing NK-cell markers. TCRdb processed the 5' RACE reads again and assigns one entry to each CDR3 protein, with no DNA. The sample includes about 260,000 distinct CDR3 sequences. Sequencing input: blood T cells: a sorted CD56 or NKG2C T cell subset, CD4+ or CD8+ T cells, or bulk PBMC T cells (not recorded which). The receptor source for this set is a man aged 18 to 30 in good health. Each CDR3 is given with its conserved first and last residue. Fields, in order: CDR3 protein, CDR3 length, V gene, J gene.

CDR3aa: CASSTRQGEIANTGELFF
len: 18
v_gene: TRBV21-1
j_gene: TRBJ2-2

CDR3aa: CSARWTAASEAFF
len: 13
v_gene: TRBV20-1
j_gene: TRBJ1-1

CDR3aa: CSVGGDRVQPQHF
len: 13
v_gene: TRBV29-1
j_gene: TRBJ1-5

CDR3aa: CAWSVRDRGGELFF
len: 14
v_gene: TRBV30
j_gene: TRBJ2-2

CDR3aa: CASSSLADVKEQFF
len: 14
v_gene: TRBV7-6
j_gene: TRBJ2-1

CDR3aa: CASSFQGDGEQFF
len: 13
v_gene: TRBV12-3/TRBV12-4
j_gene: TRBJ2-1

CDR3aa: CSARGSGPVGEKLFF
len: 15
v_gene: TRBV20-1
j_gene: TRBJ1-4

CDR3aa: CASSLGRNEQYF
len: 12
v_gene: TRBV28
j_gene: TRBJ2-7

CDR3aa: CASSVQPSGTGEDTQYF
len: 17
v_gene: TRBV9
j_gene: TRBJ2-3

CDR3aa: CAIRYTDRDPTSNIQYF
len: 17
v_gene: TRBV10-3
j_gene: TRBJ2-4

CDR3aa: CASSEAYPRNAIYF
len: 14
v_gene: TRBV6-1
j_gene: TRBJ1-3

CDR3aa: CASSEVSGVPADTQYF
len: 16
v_gene: TRBV5-1
j_gene: TRBJ2-3

CDR3aa: CASSKVRSPFYEQYF
len: 15
v_gene: TRBV21-1
j_gene: TRBJ2-7

CDR3aa: CASSGQGRYQETQYF
len: 15
v_gene: TRBV12-3/TRBV12-4
j_gene: TRBJ2-5

CDR3aa: CSAQTTLAGGPWDTQYF
len: 17
v_gene: TRBV20-1
j_gene: TRBJ2-3

CDR3aa: CASSLPVLSGNTIYF
len: 15
v_gene: TRBV7-9
j_gene: TRBJ1-3

CDR3aa: CASREDEKLFF
len: 11
v_gene: TRBV5-1
j_gene: TRBJ1-4

CDR3aa: CASSERTARSNQPQHF
len: 16
v_gene: TRBV6-1
j_gene: TRBJ1-5

CDR3aa: CAIRGVVGSGSGEQFF
len: 16
v_gene: TRBV10-3
j_gene: TRBJ2-1

CDR3aa: CSGREHQETQYF
len: 12
v_gene: TRBV29-1
j_gene: TRBJ2-5

CDR3aa: CASSLAGTGNEAFF
len: 14
v_gene: TRBV11-2
j_gene: TRBJ1-1

CDR3aa: CASSQHRRGNTEAFF
len: 15
v_gene: TRBV3-1
j_gene: TRBJ1-1

CDR3aa: CSATVSGRQTYNEQFF
len: 16
v_gene: TRBV20-1
j_gene: TRBJ2-1

CDR3aa: CASRDRVWDQPQHF
len: 14
v_gene: TRBV12-3/TRBV12-4
j_gene: TRBJ1-5

CDR3aa: CASSRAGPEAFF
len: 12
v_gene: TRBV10-2
j_gene: TRBJ1-1

CDR3aa: CASSLDRVYSNQPQHF
len: 16
v_gene: TRBV5-5
j_gene: TRBJ1-5

CDR3aa: CASSPMVSGIGEELFF
len: 16
v_gene: TRBV3-1
j_gene: TRBJ2-2

CDR3aa: CASSLRGQYEQYF
len: 13
v_gene: TRBV28
j_gene: TRBJ2-7

CDR3aa: CASSLDREGYGYTF
len: 14
v_gene: TRBV7-6
j_gene: TRBJ1-2

CDR3aa: CASSRKGGADTQYF
len: 14
v_gene: TRBV7-8
j_gene: TRBJ2-3

CDR3aa: CASNPDKPSYEQYF
len: 14
v_gene: TRBV5-1
j_gene: TRBJ2-7

CDR3aa: CAWSPTGNTIYF
len: 12
v_gene: TRBV30
j_gene: TRBJ1-3

CDR3aa: CSADLAGVLHEQYF
len: 14
v_gene: TRBV20-1
j_gene: TRBJ2-7

CDR3aa: CASAQDSYEQYF
len: 12
v_gene: TRBV18
j_gene: TRBJ2-7

CDR3aa: CASSFPSYEQYF
len: 12
v_gene: TRBV7-2
j_gene: TRBJ2-7